The 27 T cell receptor beta chains presented below share a single source sample, sequenced in a study of T cells after yellow fever vaccination. TCRdb reprocessed the 5' RACE reads via MiXCR and lists one record per CDR3 protein. The table lists 80,000 to 100,000 distinct CDR3 sequences, approximately 8.4% of them singletons. The sequencing used CD8+ T cells not binding an NS4B(214-222) dextramer, sorted from PBMCs, collected around 14 days after the first yellow fever vaccination. These receptors originate from a man in his late teens or twenties who received the YFV17D yellow fever vaccine.

This clonotype was seen ten or more times. The V and J genes are TRBV12-3 or TRBV12-4 and TRBJ2-1; 10 bases map to TRBD1. Trimming took 6 bases from V and 6 from J; bases not matched to a gene: 8. The CDR3 contains 15 residues. The CDR3 bases are TGTGCCAGCAGCCTGACCGGGACAGGGGTCAATGAGCAGTTCTTC. It codes for CASSLTGTGVNEQFF.

This clonotype was recorded a few times. The chain employs TRBV9 and TRBJ2-3; D is possibly TRBD2 (5 bases). The V gene's germline CDR1 is SGDLS and CDR2 YYNGEE. CDR3 length: 14 amino acids. Trimming pared 3 bases from V and 2 bases from J, leaving 10 bases between. This CDR3 is CASSEAGYTDTQYF. In nucleotides, the CDR3 is TGTGCCAGCAGCGAGGCGGGCTACACAGATACGCAGTATTTT.

This clonotype came up many times. V gene TRBV12-3 or TRBV12-4 combines with J gene TRBJ2-4; D is perhaps TRBD1 (5 bases). Between the trimmed V and J ends, which lost 6 bases and 8 bases, there was a span of 11 bases. The CDR3 sequence is 12 residues long. CDR3 sequence: CASSREGDIQYF. The CDR3 DNA follows: TGTGCCAGCAGCAGGGAAGGCGACATTCAGTACTTC.

This clonotype was detected only a few times. The rearrangement joins TRBV27 to TRBJ2-3, with 10 bases fitting TRBD2. CDR1 and CDR2 from the germline V gene are MNHEY and SMNVEV (reference sequence). The V gene end was trimmed by 1 base and the J gene end by 7 bases; junction bases not matched to a gene: 5. The CDR3 spans 15 residues. The CDR3 region is CASSLYLAGVNTQYF. CDR3 in DNA: TGTGCCAGCAGTTTATACCTAGCGGGGGTTAATACGCAGTATTTT.

The chain combines TRBV11-3 with TRBJ2-1; a possible D gene is TRBD2 (5 bases). The CDR3 sequence is 13 residues long. The germline gives CDR1 SGHNT, CDR2 YENEEA. Trimming removed 4 bases at V and 6 bases at J, with 10 bases between. This CDR3 reads CASSSGGFNEQFF. The CDR3 coding sequence is TGTGCCAGCAGCTCAGGAGGCTTCAATGAGCAGTTCTTC. The full variable domain, rest sourced from reference TRBV11-3 and TRBJ2-1, is EAGVVQSPRYKIIEKKQPVAFWCNPISGHNTLYWYLQNLGQGPELLIRYENEEAVDDSQLPKDRFSAERLKGVDSTLKIQPAELGDSAVYLCASSSGGFNEQFFGPGTRLTVL.

This clonotype occurred a few times. This chain joins TRBV7-9 and TRBJ1-2, with 7 bases lining up with TRBD1. Germline lookup yields CDR1 SEHNR and CDR2 FQNEAQ (reference sequence). The CDR3 contains 13 residues. Trimming took 1 base from V and 8 from J; bases not matched to a gene: 4. The CDR3 region is CASSLGAGGGYTF. Here the CDR3 DNA reads TGTGCCAGCAGCTTAGGGGCAGGGGGAGGCTACACCTTC.

There are a few counts of this clonotype. This chain connects TRBV6-1 to TRBJ1-2; 10 positions agree with TRBD1. The trim removed 6 bases at V and 6 bases at J, leaving 10 bases unmatched. The CDR3 is made up of 15 amino acids. CDR1 is MNHNS, CDR2 SASEGT, per germline. For the CDR3, the DNA is TGTGCCAGCAGCGGGGCGGGACAGGGGACAAATGGCTACACCTTC. Its protein product is CASSGAGQGTNGYTF.

This clonotype was seen only a few times. V and J are TRBV6-4 and TRBJ2-3; the D gene is possibly TRBD2 (7 bases). With 8 bases removed from V and 3 bases from J, the gap between germline ends came to 12 bases. CDR3 size: 13 residues. Germline V gene sequence: CDR1 MRHNA, CDR2 SNTAGT. The CDR3 DNA is TGTGCCAGCGGGCGGGGGCCGACAGATACGCAGTATTTT. Amino acid sequence: CASGRGPTDTQYF.

The chain has TRBV11-2 and TRBJ2-3, with TRBD1 matching over 7 bases. Germline values: CDR1 SGHAT, CDR2 FQNNGV. After removal of 5 bases from V and 2 bases from J, the junction contained 16 bases not matched to a gene. The CDR3 length is 18 residues. The CDR3 sequence: CASSRHPETGLDTDTQYF. In nucleotides, the CDR3 is TGTGCCAGCAGCCGCCACCCGGAGACAGGGCTGGACACAGATACGCAGTATTTT. Together with reference TRBV11-2 and TRBJ2-3, the CDR3 gives the full variable domain: EAGVAQSPRYKIIEKRQSVAFWCNPISGHATLYWYQQILGQGPKLLIQFQNNGVVDDSQLPKDRFSAERLKGVDSTLKIQPAKLEDSAVYLCASSRHPETGLDTDTQYFGPGTRLTVL.

This clonotype appeared a single time. The V gene is TRBV5-4, the J gene TRBJ2-1; 16 positions agree with TRBD2. Per germline, CDR1 SGHNT and CDR2 YYREEE (reference sequence). The CDR3 consists of 17 residues. Trimming removed 4 bases from V and 8 bases from J; junction bases left unmatched: 9. The CDR3 coding sequence is TGTGCCAGCAGCCAGGGACTAGCGGGGGGGCCCGGTGATGAGCAGTTCTTC. The encoded protein is CASSQGLAGGPGDEQFF.

This rearrangement joins TRBV11-2 to TRBJ2-1; 7 positions match TRBD1. Germline values: CDR1 SGHAT, CDR2 FQNNGV. This CDR3 has 14 residues. Trimming took 3 bases from V and 8 from J; bases not matched to a gene: 7. This CDR3 reads CASSFAGGIDEQFF. DNA of the CDR3: TGTGCCAGCAGCTTTGCAGGGGGTATAGATGAGCAGTTCTTC. Looking up the rest from reference TRBV11-2 and TRBJ2-1 gives the full variable domain: EAGVAQSPRYKIIEKRQSVAFWCNPISGHATLYWYQQILGQGPKLLIQFQNNGVVDDSQLPKDRFSAERLKGVDSTLKIQPAKLEDSAVYLCASSFAGGIDEQFFGPGTRLTVL.

The gene calls are TRBV4-1 and TRBJ2-3, with D possibly TRBD2 on 5 matching bases. Germline CDR1 reads MGHRA; CDR2 reads YSYEKL. This CDR3 contains 15 residues. Trimming stripped 2 bases from V and 2 bases from J, with 11 bases between. CDR3 amino acids: CASSQRLEATDTQYF. Written as DNA, the CDR3 is TGCGCCAGCAGCCAAAGGCTGGAGGCCACAGATACGCAGTATTTT.

This clonotype occurred a few times. This chain uses TRBV20-1 with TRBJ2-2; 8 bases are a match to TRBD2. Looked up from germline, CDR1 is DFQATT and CDR2 is SNEGSKA (reference sequence). The trim removed 2 bases at V and 12 bases at J, leaving 17 bases unmatched. This CDR3 comprises 16 residues. CDR3 coding DNA: TGCAGTGCTAGACCCGGGACTAGTGGTTCTTTAGGGCAGCTGTTTTTT. Translated, it gives CSARPGTSGSLGQLFF.

In the case of this clonotype: This may arise from a read error, as a much more abundant clone is one base away. The chain couples TRBV10-2 to TRBJ2-2; D tentatively reads TRBD1 or TRBD2 (5 bases each). This CDR3 spans 14 amino acids. Per the germline V gene, CDR1 is WSHSY and CDR2 is SAAADI. V lost 5 bases, J lost 9 bases, and 16 bases lay in between. The CDR3 sequence is CASSWGTRAWELFF. CDR3 bases: TGCGCCAGCAGTTGGGGGACCCGGGCCTGGGAGCTGTTTTTT.

The sample holds a few counts of this clonotype. This chain connects TRBV5-6 to TRBJ2-5; D possibly corresponds to TRBD1 (5 bases). This CDR3 contains 13 residues. V gave up 3 bases and J gave up 1 base, with 7 bases separating them. The germline gives CDR1 SGHDT, CDR2 YYEEEE. The CDR3 reads CASSSGAQETQYF. Written as DNA, the CDR3 is TGTGCCAGCAGCTCTGGGGCCCAAGAGACCCAGTACTTC.

The rearrangement uses TRBV7-8 and TRBJ1-2; 8 bases align to TRBD1. J gave up 6 bases and V 1 base, and 7 bases lay outside the gene matches. This CDR3 is 15 amino acids long. Germline-derived CDR1 and CDR2 are SGHVS and FQNEAQ. The CDR3: CASSLGVTGVDGYTF. The CDR3 DNA is TGTGCCAGCAGCTTAGGGGTGACAGGGGTGGATGGCTACACCTTC.

This clonotype was seen many times. This chain connects TRBV7-2 to TRBJ2-7, with 8 nucleotides matching TRBD1. Losses at the gene ends were 5 bases for V and 1 base for J; bases not matched to a gene: 7. The CDR3 covers 15 residues. Germline V gene lookup returns CDR1 SGHTA and CDR2 FQGNSA. CDR3 in DNA: TGTGCCAGCAGCCCTGGGACAGGACCTTCCTACGAGCAGTACTTC. This codes for CASSPGTGPSYEQYF.

In its sample, this clonotype was seen a few times. The rearrangement joins TRBV7-6 to TRBJ2-1, with TRBD2 matching 9 bases. This CDR3 is 15 amino acids long. The V segment lost 5 bases and the J segment 3 bases; nucleotides outside the gene matches: 5. Germline V gene data show CDR1 as SGHVS and CDR2 as FNYEAQ. The CDR3, as DNA: TGTGCCAGCAGCCAAGGACTAGCGAGCTACAATGAGCAGTTCTTC. This encodes CASSQGLASYNEQFF.

This clonotype was seen a few times. V gene TRBV11-2 combines with J gene TRBJ1-3; tentatively, D is TRBD1 (5 bases). Germline CDR1 and CDR2: SGHAT and FQNNGV. Trimming pared 5 bases from V and 0 bases from J, leaving 20 bases between. CDR3 size: 18 residues. The CDR3 DNA reads TGTGCCAGCAGCAATTCCCCATACGCAGGGTTCTCTGGAAACACCATATATTTT. Its protein product is CASSNSPYAGFSGNTIYF.

This clonotype was seen more than once but under ten times. The chain couples TRBV5-1 to TRBJ2-3, with D perhaps TRBD2 (6 bases). V was clipped by 3 bases and J by 2 bases, with 16 bases between them. The germline V gene encodes CDR1 SGHRS and CDR2 YFSETQ. CDR3 length: 16 amino acids. The chain's CDR3 is CASSYRRRGPTDTQYF. The CDR3 nucleotides read TGCGCCAGCAGCTACCGCAGGCGGGGCCCCACAGATACGCAGTATTTT.

This clonotype came up a few times. V is TRBV4-3 and J is TRBJ1-4; 7 bases match TRBD1. In germline, CDR1 is LGHNA, CDR2 YSLEER. CDR3 length equals 14 residues. The V segment lost 4 bases and the J segment 8 bases; nucleotides outside the gene matches: 7. The CDR3 DNA sequence: TGCGCCAGCAGCCCGAGGACAGGAGGAGAAAAACTGTTTTTT. Its translation: CASSPRTGGEKLFF.

This clonotype was seen more than once but under ten times. This rearrangement joins TRBV27 to TRBJ1-1; the D is unclear. This CDR3 comprises 13 residues. Trimming pared 6 bases from V and 1 base from J, leaving 9 bases between. CDR1 is MNHEY and CDR2 is SMNVEV in the germline V gene (reference sequence). Here the CDR3 reads CASSWGPNTEAFF. In nucleotides, the CDR3 is TGTGCCAGCAGCTGGGGTCCGAACACTGAAGCTTTCTTT.

The chain has TRBV4-1 and TRBJ2-1; 8 nucleotides agree with TRBD2. V lost 4 bases to trimming and J lost 12 bases; unmatched junction nucleotides: 14. The CDR3 is 15 residues long. Germline CDR1 and CDR2: MGHRA and YSYEKL. DNA for the CDR3: TGCGCCAGCAGCCTCAGCGGGGGAGCAATTAGTGGGCAGTTCTTC. Protein sequence: CASSLSGGAISGQFF.

The rearrangement links TRBV5-1 to TRBJ2-5; unclear D gene. The V gene's germline CDR1 is SGHRS and CDR2 YFSETQ. This CDR3 region has 13 residues. V lost 1 base to trimming and J lost 4 bases, with 8 bases between them. CDR3 sequence: CASSLLWGETQYF. The CDR3 DNA follows: TGCGCCAGCAGCTTGCTGTGGGGAGAGACCCAGTACTTC.

V is TRBV12-3 or TRBV12-4 and J is TRBJ2-7; D may be TRBD2 (6 bases). The CDR3 extends over 14 amino acids. Trimming took 3 bases from V and 4 from J, leaving 13 bases between them. The CDR3 loop reads CASSFLAGKYEQYF. CDR3 in DNA: TGTGCCAGCAGTTTCTTGGCGGGGAAGTACGAGCAGTACTTC.

This clonotype was detected a few times. The chain links TRBV7-7 to TRBJ1-3; D is possibly TRBD1 (5 bases). The V end was cut by 5 bases, the J end by 4 bases, with 15 bases between. The CDR3 loop spans 15 amino acids. The germline CDR1 and CDR2 sequences are SSHAT and FNYEAQ (reference sequence). CDR3 residues: CASSAGPLEGNTIYF. CDR3 bases: TGTGCCAGCAGCGCGGGACCTCTCGAGGGAAACACCATATATTTT.

This clonotype has more than one count but fewer than ten. The chain links TRBV9 to TRBJ2-7; 9 bases agree with TRBD1. The CDR3 contains 15 residues. With 0 bases clipped from V and 5 bases from J, the junction kept 6 bases outside the gene matches. CDR1 is SGDLS, CDR2 YYNGEE, per germline. Here the CDR3 reads CASSVEGQGGDEQYF. For the CDR3, the DNA is TGTGCCAGCAGCGTAGAGGGACAGGGAGGAGACGAGCAGTACTTC.